This paragraph covers one T cell receptor beta chain sequence. Its matching antigen is unknown. The data belong to a study of T cell repertoires in cytomegalovirus infection. The overall study: Indications of both CMV infection and matching HLA type were provided by public TCR beta signatures.

One entry per CDR3 protein, called by TCRdb with MiXCR from the reads. The repertoire includes some 270,000 distinct CDR3 sequences, more than 15% of them detected once, and roughly 50% sits in the top ten. Regarding the study as a whole: In two of eight donors, the top clonotype was HLA-C-restricted CMV-specific. Cumulative public TCR beta family frequency identified carriers of CMV plus the relevant HLA.

Sequencing was performed on CD8+ T cells from PBMCs. The origin of this receptor is a human donor in good health (CMV status not recorded). Some clones in this sample may be carry-over from other donors' samples.

DNA for the CDR3: TGTGCCATCAGTGTTGGGGGGGATGAAGCTTTCTTT. It is translated as CAISVGGDEAFF. The J gene is TRBJ1-1, the V gene TRBV10-3; a possible D gene is TRBD1 (5 bases). There are 12 residues in the CDR3. Germline-derived CDR1 and CDR2 are ENHRY and SYGVKD. Trimming took off 4 bases at V and 7 bases at J, with 10 bases between the two ends.